The present TCR beta chain was sequenced within a study of T cell changes during pregnancy in multiple sclerosis. Germline V gene data show CDR1 as SEHNR and CDR2 as FQNEAQ (reference sequence). The CDR3 has 18 residues. V was pared by 4 bases and J by 6 bases, with 10 bases of the junction left unmatched. TCRdb's copy holds only in-frame clones and misses some; the assay was immunoSEQ multiplex PCR. Altogether some 60,000 clones are present, just under 95% being singletons, with the ten largest covering 0.36%. This sequence was found in a female donor with multiple sclerosis, enrolled in a pregnancy study. The chain uses TRBV7-9 and TRBJ2-2; 14 bases match TRBD2. Sequencing used CD4+ T cells from peripheral blood mononuclear cells, obtained before pregnancy. The CDR3 DNA follows: TGTGCCAGCAGCTCCGAGACGGGACTAGCGGGAGTTGCCGGGGAGCTGTTTTTT. Translating it yields CASSSETGLAGVAGELFF.